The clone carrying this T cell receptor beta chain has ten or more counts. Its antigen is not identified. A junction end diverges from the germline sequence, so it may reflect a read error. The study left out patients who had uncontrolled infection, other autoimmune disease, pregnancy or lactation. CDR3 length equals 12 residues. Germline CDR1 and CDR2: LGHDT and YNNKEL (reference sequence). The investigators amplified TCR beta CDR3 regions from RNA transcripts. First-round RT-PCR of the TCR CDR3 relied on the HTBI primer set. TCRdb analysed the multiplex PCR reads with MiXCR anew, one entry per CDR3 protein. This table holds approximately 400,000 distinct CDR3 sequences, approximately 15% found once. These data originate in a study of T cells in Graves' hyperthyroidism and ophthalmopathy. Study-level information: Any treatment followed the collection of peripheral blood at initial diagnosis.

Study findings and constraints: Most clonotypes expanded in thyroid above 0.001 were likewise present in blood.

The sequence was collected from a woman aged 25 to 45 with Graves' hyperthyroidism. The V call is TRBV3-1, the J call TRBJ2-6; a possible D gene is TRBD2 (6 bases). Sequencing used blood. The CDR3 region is CASSQDVGLADF. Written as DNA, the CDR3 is TGTGCCAGCAGCCAAGATGTGGGACTCGCTGACTTC.